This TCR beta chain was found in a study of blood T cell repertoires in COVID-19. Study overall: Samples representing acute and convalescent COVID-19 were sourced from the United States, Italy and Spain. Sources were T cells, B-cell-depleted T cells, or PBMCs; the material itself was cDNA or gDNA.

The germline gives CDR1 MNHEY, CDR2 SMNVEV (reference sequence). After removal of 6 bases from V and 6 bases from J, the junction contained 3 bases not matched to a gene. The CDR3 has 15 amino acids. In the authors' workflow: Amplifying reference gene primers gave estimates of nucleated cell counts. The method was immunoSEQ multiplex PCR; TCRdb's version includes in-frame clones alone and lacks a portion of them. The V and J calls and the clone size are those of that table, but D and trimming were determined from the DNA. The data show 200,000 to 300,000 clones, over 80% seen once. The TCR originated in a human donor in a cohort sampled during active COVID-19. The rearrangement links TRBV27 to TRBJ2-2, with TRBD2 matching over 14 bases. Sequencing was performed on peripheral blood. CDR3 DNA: TGTGCCAGCAGGGGGACTAGCGGGAGTCCCGGGGAGCTGTTTTTT. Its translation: CASRGTSGSPGELFF.